This is a list of T cell receptor beta chains from one sample in a study of blood T cell repertoires in COVID-19. The data were produced by immunoSEQ multiplex PCR, yet TCRdb's version contains in-frame clones alone and is incomplete. Counted here are roughly 70,000 clones, about 93% occurring once; the ten biggest clones make up 6.5% to 8.5%. Sequenced material: peripheral blood. Receptors originate from a human donor in a cohort sampled during active COVID-19. Each CDR3 is given with its conserved first and last residue. The D gene is left open where the match is weak. A row's size may be missing; if present it is once, few, many or a size class.

j_gene | abundance | d_gene | v_gene | CDR3aa | CDR3nt
TRBJ2-1 | . | TRBD2 | TRBV19 | CASTRSGTSVLNEQFF | TGTGCCAGTACTCGGTCCGGGACTAGCGTTCTCAATGAGCAGTTCTTC
TRBJ1-5 | . | TRBD1 | TRBV6-5 | CASRLTGVSNQPQHF | TGTGCCAGCAGACTCACAGGGGTTAGCAATCAGCCCCAGCATTTT
TRBJ1-3 | . | . | TRBV19 | CASSRRNRSGNTIYF | TGTGCCAGTAGTCGCAGAAACCGCTCTGGAAACACCATATATTTT
TRBJ2-3 | . | TRBD1 | TRBV4-3 | CASSQDKGATDTQYF | TGCGCCAGCAGCCAAGATAAGGGGGCCACAGATACGCAGTATTTT
TRBJ1-5 | . | . | TRBV7-2 | CASSLDRNQPQHF | TGTGCCAGCAGCTTAGACCGGAATCAGCCCCAGCATTTT
TRBJ2-1 | . | TRBD2 | TRBV9 | CASSVVPAGPYNEQFF | TGTGCCAGCAGCGTAGTTCCAGCGGGGCCTTACAATGAGCAGTTCTTC
TRBJ1-1 | . | . | TRBV3-1/TRBV3-2 | CASSRTPGPLNTEAFF | TGTGCCAGCAGCCGTACCCCAGGGCCCCTGAACACTGAAGCTTTCTTT
TRBJ2-5 | . | TRBD2 | TRBV9 | CASSDGTSGGAQETQYF | TGTGCCAGCAGTGACGGGACTAGCGGGGGAGCCCAAGAGACCCAGTACTTC
TRBJ1-2 | . | TRBD1 | TRBV5-4 | CASSLGGQGALSGYTF | TGTGCCAGCAGCTTGGGCGGGCAGGGGGCGCTCAGTGGCTACACCTTC
TRBJ1-2 | . | TRBD1 | TRBV7-2 | CASNEGRGDRTGYTF | TGTGCCAGCAACGAAGGACGAGGGGACAGGACTGGCTACACCTTC
TRBJ1-4 | medium-sized | . | TRBV4-3 | CASSQSRDDDEKLFF | TGCGCCAGCAGCCAATCCAGGGATGATGATGAAAAACTGTTTTTT
TRBJ2-5 | . | TRBD2 | TRBV18 | CASSSASGGLLETQYF | TGTGCCAGCTCATCGGCGAGCGGGGGGCTCTTGGAGACCCAGTACTTC
TRBJ2-7 | . | . | TRBV6-5 | CASRFSSGAEQYF | TGTGCCAGCAGATTCAGCTCAGGGGCCGAGCAGTACTTC
TRBJ2-7 | . | TRBD1 | TRBV4-3 | CASSQVSGGAQYF | TGCGCCAGCAGCCAAGTGTCAGGGGGCGCGCAGTACTTC
TRBJ2-1 | . | . | TRBV9 | CASSVGVDNEQFF | TGTGCCAGCAGCGTAGGAGTCGACAATGAGCAGTTCTTC
TRBJ2-5 | . | . | TRBV2 | CASSEGGQGETQYF | TGTGCCAGCAGTGAAGGAGGCCAGGGGGAGACCCAGTACTTC
TRBJ1-2 | . | . | TRBV27 | CASSLAQGLGYTF | TGTGCCAGCAGTTTAGCCCAGGGGTTGGGCTACACCTTC
TRBJ2-3 | once | TRBD1 | TRBV30 | CAWSVQMGQGPYF | TGTGCCTGGAGTGTCCAGATGGGACAGGGTCCGTATTTT
TRBJ1-1 | . | . | TRBV29-1 | CSVDKGQNTEAFF | TGCAGCGTTGATAAGGGGCAGAACACTGAAGCTTTCTTT
TRBJ2-1 | . | TRBD2 | TRBV15 | CATSASGTSGYNEQFF | TGTGCCACCAGCGCCAGCGGGACTAGCGGCTACAATGAGCAGTTCTTC
TRBJ2-1 | . | . | TRBV9 | CASSVAVSSYNEQFF | TGTGCCAGCAGCGTAGCGGTAAGCTCCTACAATGAGCAGTTCTTC
TRBJ1-1 | . | . | TRBV6-6 | CASSYMPEMNTEAFF | TGTGCCAGCAGTTACATGCCGGAGATGAACACTGAAGCTTTCTTT
TRBJ1-1 | . | . | TRBV7-9 | CASIGLMNTEAFF | TGTGCCAGCATCGGACTCATGAACACTGAAGCTTTCTTT
TRBJ1-3 | . | TRBD1 | TRBV29-1 | CSGQGRNTIYF | TGCAGCGGACAGGGGAGAAACACCATATATTTT
TRBJ2-1 | . | . | TRBV12-5 | CASGLVTRFVDEQFF | TGTGCTAGTGGTTTGGTAACGAGGTTTGTGGATGAGCAGTTCTTC
TRBJ1-2 | . | TRBD1 | TRBV5-6 | CASSPRGRQGNYGYTF | TGTGCCAGCAGCCCGAGGGGCCGACAGGGGAACTATGGCTACACCTTC
TRBJ2-7 | . | TRBD1 | TRBV5-1 | CASSLGTGPRAAYEQYF | TGCGCCAGCAGCTTGGGGACAGGCCCCAGGGCAGCCTACGAGCAGTACTTC
TRBJ1-2 | . | TRBD1 | TRBV2 | CASVDRGRVYGYTF | TGTGCCAGCGTGGACAGGGGGCGCGTCTATGGCTACACCTTC
TRBJ1-6 | . | TRBD1 | TRBV10-1 | CASSEGRDRGAHSYNSPLHF | TGCGCCAGCAGTGAAGGGCGGGACAGGGGCGCCCATTCCTATAATTCACCCCTCCACTTT
TRBJ2-2 | . | TRBD2 | TRBV27 | CASSSPSLAGTNTGELFF | TGTGCCAGCAGTTCCCCCTCCCTAGCGGGAACGAACACCGGGGAGCTGTTTTTT
TRBJ2-7 | once | TRBD1 | TRBV19 | CASSIGRDRGRQYF | TGTGCCAGTAGTATAGGCCGCGACAGGGGAAGGCAGTACTTC
TRBJ2-3 | . | TRBD1 | TRBV6-5 | CASSYGGAGGRDTQYF | TGTGCCAGCAGTTACGGTGGGGCAGGGGGCCGAGATACGCAGTATTTT
TRBJ2-2 | . | . | TRBV5-1 | CASSLGLVGGELFF | TGCGCCAGCAGCTTGGGGCTAGTTGGCGGGGAGCTGTTTTTT
TRBJ2-7 | . | TRBD2 | TRBV27 | CASSTRLAGEYEQYF | TGTGCCAGCAGTACTCGACTAGCGGGCGAGTACGAGCAGTACTTC
TRBJ2-7 | . | . | TRBV4-1 | CASSQVLTERSSYEQYF | TGCGCCAGCAGCCAGGTTCTTACTGAACGATCTTCCTACGAGCAGTACTTC